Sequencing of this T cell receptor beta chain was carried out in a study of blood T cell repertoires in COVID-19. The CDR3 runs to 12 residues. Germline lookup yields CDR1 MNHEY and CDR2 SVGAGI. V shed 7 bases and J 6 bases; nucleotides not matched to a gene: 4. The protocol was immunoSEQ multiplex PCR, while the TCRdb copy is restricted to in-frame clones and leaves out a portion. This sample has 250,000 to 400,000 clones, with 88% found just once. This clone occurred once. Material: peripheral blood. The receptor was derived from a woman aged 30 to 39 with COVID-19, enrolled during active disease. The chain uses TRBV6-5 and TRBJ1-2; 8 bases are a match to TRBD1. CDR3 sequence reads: CASTLTGDGYTF. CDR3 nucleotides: TGTGCCAGCACCCTGACAGGGGATGGCTACACCTTC.